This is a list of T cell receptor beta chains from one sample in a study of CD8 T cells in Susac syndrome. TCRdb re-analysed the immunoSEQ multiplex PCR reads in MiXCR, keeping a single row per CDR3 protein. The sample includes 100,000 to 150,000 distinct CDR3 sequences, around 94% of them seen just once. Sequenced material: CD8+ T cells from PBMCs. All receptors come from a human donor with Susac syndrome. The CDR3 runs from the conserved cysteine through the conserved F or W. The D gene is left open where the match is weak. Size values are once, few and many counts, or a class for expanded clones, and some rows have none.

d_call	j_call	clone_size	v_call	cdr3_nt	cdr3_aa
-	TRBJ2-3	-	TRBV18	TGTGCCAGCTCCCAACAGGGCGCAGATACGCAGTATTTT	CASSQQGADTQYF
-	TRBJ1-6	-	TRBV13	TGTGCCAGCAGCTTCGCAGAAAACTCCTATAATTCACCCCTCCACTTT	CASSFAENSYNSPLHF
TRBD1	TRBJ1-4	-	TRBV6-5	TGTGCCAGCGGAACACAGGGGTTATATGAAAAACTGTTTTTT	CASGTQGLYEKLFF
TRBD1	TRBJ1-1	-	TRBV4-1	TGCGCCAGCAGCCCTGACAGGGCCACTGAAGCTTTCTTT	CASSPDRATEAFF
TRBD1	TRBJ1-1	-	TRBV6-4	TGTGCCAGCAGTGAGGGACCAGGGGGCGGTGAAGCTTTCTTT	CASSEGPGGGEAFF
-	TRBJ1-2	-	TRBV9	TGTGCCAGCAGCCCAGTAGAGGGAGGCTTCGAAGGCTACACCTTC	CASSPVEGGFEGYTF
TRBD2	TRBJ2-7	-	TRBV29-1	TGCAGCGTCCAGGGACTATACTACGAGCAGTACTTC	CSVQGLYYEQYF
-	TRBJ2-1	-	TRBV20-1	TGCAGTGCTACGGCTGTGGGCTCCTACAATGAGCAGTTCTTC	CSATAVGSYNEQFF
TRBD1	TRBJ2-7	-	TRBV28	TGTGCCAGCAGTTTCCTCGGGACAGAGAACTACGAGCAGTACTTC	CASSFLGTENYEQYF
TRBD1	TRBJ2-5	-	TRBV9	TGTGCCAGCAGCGTTGGGGGCCTCGGGACAGAACGCGAAGAGACCCAGTACTTC	CASSVGGLGTEREETQYF
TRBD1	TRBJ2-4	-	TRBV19	TGTGCCAGTAGTATAGAAGAGGGACAGCCTAACATTCAGTACTTC	CASSIEEGQPNIQYF
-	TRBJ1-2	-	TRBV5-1	TGCGCCAGCAGCCAAATGAACCAGGGGAATGGCTACACCTTC	CASSQMNQGNGYTF
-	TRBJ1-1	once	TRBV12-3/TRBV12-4	TGTGCCAGCAGGGGTACCGGACCCACTGAAGCTTTCTTT	CASRGTGPTEAFF
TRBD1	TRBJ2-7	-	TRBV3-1	TGTGCCAGCAGCCAAGACACGACAGGGGGTTACGAGCAGTACTTC	CASSQDTTGGYEQYF
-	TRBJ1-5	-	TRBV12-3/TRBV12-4	TGTGCCAGCACCCTCGGTCAGCAGCCCCAGCATTTT	CASTLGQQPQHF
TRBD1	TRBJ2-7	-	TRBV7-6	TGTGCCAGCAGCTCCCTAGTTTGGGAGCCAGGGGGCTCCTACGAGCAGTACTTC	CASSSLVWEPGGSYEQYF
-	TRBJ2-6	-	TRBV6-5	TGTGCCAGCAGTTACTCTTCCAGCCTCTCTGGGGCCAACGTCCTGACTTTC	CASSYSSSLSGANVLTF
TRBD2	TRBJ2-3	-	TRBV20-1	TGCAGTGCTGGGAGGGCCGAACCCCCAGATACGCAGTATTTT	CSAGRAEPPDTQYF
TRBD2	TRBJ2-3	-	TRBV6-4	TGTGCCAGCAGTCCGACTAGCGGAGCTAGCACAGATACGCAGTATTTT	CASSPTSGASTDTQYF
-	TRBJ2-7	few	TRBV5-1	TGCGCCAGCCGAGGCGAGGGGACGTTCGGCGAGCAGTACTTC	CASRGEGTFGEQYF
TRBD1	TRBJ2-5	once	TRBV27	TGTGCCAGCAGTTCGGGACAGGGGGAAGAGACCCAGTACTTC	CASSSGQGEETQYF
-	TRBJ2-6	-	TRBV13	TGTGCCGCAGGGGCAGGCTCTTCCTCTGGGGCCAACGTCCTGACTTTC	CAAGAGSSSGANVLTF
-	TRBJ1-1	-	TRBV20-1	TGCAGTGCGGATCAAGGGGGTTACACTGAAGCTTTCTTT	CSADQGGYTEAFF
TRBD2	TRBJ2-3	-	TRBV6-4	TGTGCCAGCAGTGACTCGACGGGGGGGCCAGATACGCAGTATTTT	CASSDSTGGPDTQYF
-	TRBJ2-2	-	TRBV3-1	TGTGCCAGCAGCCAAGCAGGGACCACCGGGGAGCTGTTTTTT	CASSQAGTTGELFF
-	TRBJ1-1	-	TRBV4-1	TGCGCCAGCAGCCGAACCTCGGGGCCCGAGACTGAAGCTTTCTTT	CASSRTSGPETEAFF
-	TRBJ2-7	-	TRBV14	TGTGCCAGCAGCCCTAGACATTCCTACGAGCAGTACTTC	CASSPRHSYEQYF
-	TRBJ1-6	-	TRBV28	TGTGCCAGCACGTCTTTCCTGGATTCGAATTCACCCCTCCACTTT	CASTSFLDSNSPLHF
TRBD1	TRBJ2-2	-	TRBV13	TGTGCCAGCAGCCGAGAGGGACAGCCTCACACCGGGGAGCTGTTTTTT	CASSREGQPHTGELFF
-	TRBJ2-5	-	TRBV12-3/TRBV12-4	TGTGCCAGCAGTTCCCAGGTCAGGGAGAAAGAGACCCAGTACTTC	CASSSQVREKETQYF
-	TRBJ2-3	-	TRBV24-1	TGTGCCACCAGTGACCATTCCCGTCAAGATACGCAGTATTTT	CATSDHSRQDTQYF
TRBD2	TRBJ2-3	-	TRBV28	TGTGCCAGCAGTTTAGCGGGGGAGGCAGATACGCAGTATTTT	CASSLAGEADTQYF